A selection of T cell receptor beta chains follows, all from one sample in a study of memory CD4+ T cells and cytomegalovirus serostatus. Some clones are missing from TCRdb's copy, which holds only in-frame ones; the method was immunoSEQ multiplex PCR. The sample lists tens of thousands of clones, just over 75% seen once, with around 2% in the top ten. Sequenced sample: memory CD4+ T cells from blood. These receptors all come from an adult in good health and CMV-seronegative. Each CDR3 is given with its conserved first and last residue. Each record gives: J gene, D gene, V gene, clone size, CDR3 length, CDR3 DNA, CDR3 protein. A D gene is named only where the DNA matches it firmly. A row's size may be missing; if present it is once, few, many or a size class.

J: TRBJ2-5
D: -
V: TRBV5-1
size: -
length: 16
DNA: TGCGCCAGCAGCGCGATGCCGGCGGAACAGAGGGAGACCCAGTACTTC
CDR3: CASSAMPAEQRETQYF

J: TRBJ1-4
D: TRBD1
V: TRBV2
size: once
length: 13
DNA: TGTGCCAGCAGTGGGGACAGGGACGAAAAACTGTTTTTT
CDR3: CASSGDRDEKLFF

J: TRBJ2-2
D: -
V: TRBV9
size: -
length: 13
DNA: TGTGCCAGCAGCGTTCGGCCGACCGGGGAGCTGTTTTTT
CDR3: CASSVRPTGELFF

J: TRBJ1-3
D: -
V: TRBV7-9
size: -
length: 17
DNA: TGTGCCAGCAGTTCCCGCCCCGCTCCAGGGCGGCGGAACACCATATATTTT
CDR3: CASSSRPAPGRRNTIYF

J: TRBJ2-2
D: -
V: TRBV16
size: -
length: 13
DNA: TGTGCCAGCAGCCAATCGTTGGCCGGGGAGCTGTTTTTT
CDR3: CASSQSLAGELFF

J: TRBJ1-6
D: -
V: TRBV28
size: -
length: 12
DNA: TGTGCCAGCAGTTTATCCCAGGGCGGGGCAGACTTT
CDR3: CASSLSQGGADF

J: TRBJ2-7
D: -
V: TRBV18
size: -
length: 12
DNA: TGTGCCAGCTCACCAAATAACTACGAGCAGTACTTC
CDR3: CASSPNNYEQYF

J: TRBJ2-5
D: -
V: TRBV7-8
size: -
length: 15
DNA: TGTGCCAGCAGCCTAATGCCCGGACAGCAAGAGACCCAGTACTTC
CDR3: CASSLMPGQQETQYF

J: TRBJ2-5
D: -
V: TRBV30
size: -
length: 15
DNA: TGTGCCTGGACTAAGGGAGCTACGAGTGTGGAGACCCAGTACTTC
CDR3: CAWTKGATSVETQYF

J: TRBJ1-1
D: -
V: TRBV7-6
size: -
length: 15
DNA: TGTGCCAGCAGCTCCAACAGGGCGGGGAACACTGAAGCTTTCTTT
CDR3: CASSSNRAGNTEAFF

J: TRBJ2-2
D: -
V: TRBV21-1
size: -
length: 15
DNA: TGTGCCAGCAGCAAACTGTTCGCGAACACCGGGGAGCTGTTTTTT
CDR3: CASSKLFANTGELFF

J: TRBJ1-2
D: TRBD1
V: TRBV28
size: -
length: 14
DNA: TGTGCCAGCACAAACACCGGGACAGTTTATGGCTACACCTTC
CDR3: CASTNTGTVYGYTF

J: TRBJ1-1
D: -
V: TRBV5-1
size: -
length: 13
DNA: TGCGCCAGCAGCTTCGCCGGGAACACTGAAGCTTTCTTT
CDR3: CASSFAGNTEAFF

J: TRBJ1-1
D: TRBD1
V: TRBV5-1
size: -
length: 15
DNA: TGCGCCAGCAGCGGCAGCACAGGGGTGAACACTGAAGCTTTCTTT
CDR3: CASSGSTGVNTEAFF

J: TRBJ1-1
D: -
V: TRBV11-2
size: -
length: 13
DNA: TGTGCCAGCAGCCGACGCCAAGGGGCTGAAGCTTTCTTT
CDR3: CASSRRQGAEAFF

J: TRBJ1-3
D: TRBD1
V: TRBV6-1
size: few
length: 15
DNA: TGTGCCAGCAGGACAGGGTTTTCCTCTGGAAACACCATATATTTT
CDR3: CASRTGFSSGNTIYF

J: TRBJ2-7
D: -
V: TRBV6-5
size: once
length: 13
DNA: TGTGCCAGCTATAGGGGGGATTCCTACGAGCAGTACTTC
CDR3: CASYRGDSYEQYF

J: TRBJ1-4
D: -
V: TRBV30
size: -
length: 14
DNA: TGTGCCTGGAGTCCTCTAACAACTAATGAAAAACTGTTTTTT
CDR3: CAWSPLTTNEKLFF

J: TRBJ1-5
D: TRBD1
V: TRBV6-6
size: -
length: 14
DNA: TGTGCCAGCAGTCGACAGGGACTCAATCAGCCCCAGCATTTT
CDR3: CASSRQGLNQPQHF

J: TRBJ1-2
D: TRBD1
V: TRBV6-5
size: -
length: 14
DNA: TGTGCCAGCAGTTACTCGACAGGGAACTATGGCTACACCTTC
CDR3: CASSYSTGNYGYTF

J: TRBJ2-7
D: TRBD1
V: TRBV6-6
size: medium-sized
length: 15
DNA: TGTGCCAGCAGTTACCCGGGACAGGGAAACTACGAGCAGTACTTC
CDR3: CASSYPGQGNYEQYF

J: TRBJ2-1
D: -
V: TRBV29-1
size: -
length: 16
DNA: TGCAGCGTGGAGGGGATACAGGGTCCGAACTACAATGAGCAGTTCTTC
CDR3: CSVEGIQGPNYNEQFF

J: TRBJ1-1
D: -
V: TRBV6-5
size: few
length: 13
DNA: TGTGCCAGCAGGTACAGGAGGAACACTGAAGCTTTCTTT
CDR3: CASRYRRNTEAFF

J: TRBJ2-6
D: TRBD1
V: TRBV28
size: -
length: 16
DNA: TGTGCCAGCAGTCTACACAGGGGTGCTGGGGCCAACGTCCTGACTTTC
CDR3: CASSLHRGAGANVLTF

J: TRBJ1-1
D: TRBD1
V: TRBV7-9
size: -
length: 15
DNA: TGTGCCAGCAGCGACCGACAGGGACCGAACACTGAAGCTTTCTTT
CDR3: CASSDRQGPNTEAFF

J: TRBJ2-1
D: -
V: TRBV18
size: few
length: 18
DNA: TGTGCCAGCTCACCACTAACAGGAGTGAACGGCGACTGGGATGAGCAGTTCTTC
CDR3: CASSPLTGVNGDWDEQFF

J: TRBJ1-4
D: -
V: TRBV5-6
size: -
length: 14
DNA: TGTGCCACCTCGGGCGGGGGACTAAATGAAAAACTGTTTTTT
CDR3: CATSGGGLNEKLFF

J: TRBJ1-5
D: TRBD1
V: TRBV19
size: -
length: 15
DNA: TGTGCCAGTAGTATAGGTTACAGGGGCTATCAGCCCCAGCATTTT
CDR3: CASSIGYRGYQPQHF

J: TRBJ1-2
D: -
V: TRBV7-6
size: -
length: 15
DNA: TGTGCCAGCAGCTTAGAGGAAGGGGCTCTCTATGGCTACACCTTC
CDR3: CASSLEEGALYGYTF

J: TRBJ2-5
D: -
V: TRBV5-5
size: -
length: 16
DNA: TGTGCCAGCAGCTTGTTACAGGGGAGGTCAGAAGAGACCCAGTACTTC
CDR3: CASSLLQGRSEETQYF

J: TRBJ1-5
D: TRBD1
V: TRBV30
size: few
length: 15
DNA: TGTGCCTGGAATAATGGGGACAGGGAGGGGCAGCCCCAGCATTTT
CDR3: CAWNNGDREGQPQHF

J: TRBJ2-2
D: -
V: TRBV14
size: -
length: 14
DNA: TGTGCCAGCAGCCTAGCTCAATCCACCGGGGAGCTGTTTTTT
CDR3: CASSLAQSTGELFF

J: TRBJ1-2
D: -
V: TRBV4-1
size: -
length: 14
DNA: TGCGCCAGCAGCCAAGGGTCGGGACAAGGTGGCTACACCTTC
CDR3: CASSQGSGQGGYTF

J: TRBJ1-5
D: -
V: TRBV10-3
size: -
length: 15
DNA: TGTGCCATCAGTGAGTCGACGGATGGGAATCAGCCCCAGCATTTT
CDR3: CAISESTDGNQPQHF

J: TRBJ1-3
D: -
V: TRBV28
size: -
length: 10
DNA: TGTGCCACCACTGGAAACACCATATATTTT
CDR3: CATTGNTIYF

J: TRBJ2-6
D: -
V: TRBV2
size: -
length: 15
DNA: TGTGCCAGCATCCTCGACCTCTCTGGGGCCAACGTCCTGACTTTC
CDR3: CASILDLSGANVLTF

J: TRBJ1-2
D: TRBD1
V: TRBV5-1
size: -
length: 15
DNA: TGCGCCAGCAGGCGGGACCCGGGACAGGGGGCTGGCTACACCTTC
CDR3: CASRRDPGQGAGYTF

J: TRBJ1-3
D: -
V: TRBV6-6
size: -
length: 15
DNA: TGTGCCAGCAGTCTAGGACCCAGCTCTGGAAACACCATATATTTT
CDR3: CASSLGPSSGNTIYF

J: TRBJ1-5
D: -
V: TRBV4-2
size: medium-sized
length: 17
DNA: TGTGCCAGCAGCCAAGGGAGGTATACAGGGAGAAGTCAGCCCCAGCATTTT
CDR3: CASSQGRYTGRSQPQHF

J: TRBJ2-7
D: TRBD1
V: TRBV28
size: -
length: 16
DNA: TGTGCCAGCCAACCCCTTCTGAGGACAGGGGCCTACGAGCAGTACTTC
CDR3: CASQPLLRTGAYEQYF

J: TRBJ2-1
D: TRBD2
V: TRBV11-2
size: -
length: 16
DNA: TGTGCCAGCAGGGAACTCCTAGCGGGGGGGATCAATGAGCAGTTCTTC
CDR3: CASRELLAGGINEQFF

J: TRBJ1-4
D: -
V: TRBV7-8
size: -
length: 16
DNA: TGTGCCAGCAGCTTAAAATTCTCTGCAACTAATGAAAAACTGTTTTTT
CDR3: CASSLKFSATNEKLFF

J: TRBJ1-6
D: TRBD1
V: TRBV19
size: once
length: 13
DNA: TGTGCCACCAAAGACAGGGATCAATCACCCCTCCACTTT
CDR3: CATKDRDQSPLHF

J: TRBJ1-4
D: -
V: TRBV6-1
size: -
length: 15
DNA: TGTGCCAGCAGTCTTGTCCGGGGGCTGGATGAAAAACTGTTTTTT
CDR3: CASSLVRGLDEKLFF

J: TRBJ2-1
D: TRBD2
V: TRBV2
size: once
length: 17
DNA: TGTGCCAGCAGTGGGGCTAGCGGGGCTGGCTCCTACAATGAGCAGTTCTTC
CDR3: CASSGASGAGSYNEQFF

J: TRBJ2-7
D: -
V: TRBV20-1
size: -
length: 11
DNA: TGCAGTGCTAGACAGGGGTACGAGCAGTACTTC
CDR3: CSARQGYEQYF

J: TRBJ2-3
D: -
V: TRBV5-6
size: -
length: 12
DNA: TGTGCCAGCAGCTTGACTACAGATACGCAGTATTTT
CDR3: CASSLTTDTQYF

J: TRBJ2-7
D: TRBD2
V: TRBV2
size: -
length: 15
DNA: TGTGCCAGCACTCCAGCCGGGACTAGGACGGGGGAGCAGTACTTC
CDR3: CASTPAGTRTGEQYF

J: TRBJ2-5
D: TRBD1
V: TRBV9
size: -
length: 15
DNA: TGTGCCAGCAGCCTCCAGGCGGGGACAGGGGAGACCCAGTACTTC
CDR3: CASSLQAGTGETQYF

J: TRBJ1-2
D: -
V: TRBV7-3
size: -
length: 12
DNA: TGTGCCAGCAGCTATCAGCAGGGCCAGAGATACTTC
CDR3: CASSYQQGQRYF

J: TRBJ2-7
D: -
V: TRBV21-1
size: -
length: 17
DNA: TGTGCCAGTCTCGGACAGGGACTAGCGGGGGAAAAATACGAGCAGTACTTC
CDR3: CASLGQGLAGEKYEQYF